The 25 T cell receptor beta chains given below trace back to one sample, sequenced in a study of shared clonotypes between healthy human individuals. Data came from immunoSEQ multiplex PCR; TCRdb stores just in-frame clones and leaves some out. The sample lists a few million clones; 80% to 95% were seen once. The source material was naive CD4+ T cells from PBMCs. Noted subset: CD45RA+ positively selected. The receptors originated from a man between 18 and 35 years old in good health. Some clones in this sample may be carry-over from other donors' samples.

The chain employs TRBV6-9 and TRBJ1-3; D gene unclear. The CDR3 consists of 13 residues. The germline V and J ends were trimmed by 9 bases and 0 bases, with 9 bases remaining between them. Germline V gene data show CDR1 as MNHGY and CDR2 as SVAAGI. CDR3 DNA sequence: TGTGCCAGTCCGGTCCCCTCTGGAAACACCATATATTTT. Protein product: CASPVPSGNTIYF.

This clone is a singleton in its sample. V usage is TRBV7-2 and J usage is TRBJ2-1; D is undetermined. The germline gives CDR1 SGHTA, CDR2 FQGNSA. This CDR3 contains 14 residues. Trimming removed 5 bases at V and 3 bases at J, with 11 bases between. CDR3 amino acids: CASSQRRHYNEQFF. CDR3 in DNA: TGTGCCAGCAGCCAAAGACGACACTACAATGAGCAGTTCTTC.

The chain links TRBV7-9 to TRBJ1-4, with D possibly matching TRBD1 (6 bases). CDR1 is SEHNR and CDR2 is FQNEAQ in the germline V gene (reference sequence). Trimming removed 5 bases at V and 3 bases at J, with 13 bases between. The CDR3 runs 15 residues. Here the CDR3 DNA reads TGTGCCAGCAGCCAAAACAGGGTTGCTAATGAAAAACTGTTTTTT. Translation: CASSQNRVANEKLFF.

The chain joins TRBV19 to TRBJ1-3; D not resolved. CDR1 is LNHDA and CDR2 is SQIVND in the germline V gene (reference sequence). The CDR3 has 12 amino acids. Deletions cut 9 bases from V and 2 bases from J, with 8 bases between. The CDR3 DNA follows: TGTGCCAGCCGGACGGCTGGAAACACCATATATTTT. Protein product: CASRTAGNTIYF. Full variable domain (rest looked up from reference TRBV19 and TRBJ1-3): DGGITQSPKYLFRKEGQNVTLSCEQNLNHDAMYWYRQDPGQGLRLIYYSQIVNDFQKGDIAEGYSVSREKKESFPLTVTSAQKNPTAFYLCASRTAGNTIYFGEGSWLTVV.

The gene calls are TRBV28 and TRBJ1-3, with no clear D. V lost 4 bases and J 2 bases, leaving 18 bases between the germline ends. The CDR3 extends over 17 amino acids. Germline-derived CDR1 and CDR2 are MDHEN and SYDVKM. The CDR3 loop is CASSSDYRAYAGNTIYF. The CDR3 coding sequence is TGTGCCAGCAGTTCCGACTACCGGGCCTATGCTGGAAACACCATATATTTT. Based on the CDR3 plus reference TRBV28 and TRBJ1-3, the full variable domain is DVKVTQSSRYLVKRTGEKVFLECVQDMDHENMFWYRQDPGLGLRLIYFSYDVKMKEKGDIPEGYSVSREKKERFSLILESASTNQTSMYLCASSSDYRAYAGNTIYFGEGSWLTVV.

The chain combines TRBV4-1 with TRBJ1-2; TRBD1 agrees at 7 bases. CDR1 MGHRA and CDR2 YSYEKL come from the germline V gene. With 1 base clipped from V and 3 bases from J, the junction kept 5 bases outside the gene matches. This CDR3 has 15 amino acids. This chain's CDR3 is CASSQVPGGYYGYTF. The CDR3 DNA is TGCGCCAGCAGCCAAGTACCAGGGGGATACTATGGCTACACCTTC.

This chain links TRBV20-1 with TRBJ1-4; D ambiguous. The ends were cut back, 6 bases at V and 8 bases at J, with 7 bases in the middle. The length of the CDR3 is 10 residues. Germline V gene sequence: CDR1 DFQATT, CDR2 SNEGSKA (reference sequence). Written as DNA, the CDR3 is TGCAGTGCGAAGATGGAAAAACTGTTTTTT. Its translation: CSAKMEKLFF.

The V call is TRBV5-1, the J call TRBJ2-3; D uncertain. Trimming pared 2 bases from V and 6 bases from J, leaving 10 bases between. Germline V gives CDR1 SGHRS, CDR2 YFSETQ. The CDR3 spans 13 residues. CDR3 sequence (DNA): TGCGCCAGCAGCTTCATCCTGGGGGATACGCAGTATTTT. Amino acid sequence: CASSFILGDTQYF.

The CDR3 region is CSISTGVYGYTF. In DNA form, the CDR3 reads TGCAGCATTTCGACTGGGGTCTATGGCTACACCTTC. The chain has TRBV29-1 and TRBJ1-2; D call uncertain. Trimming left V 8 bases short and J 4 bases short, with 14 bases between. CDR3 size: 12 residues. Germline V gives CDR1 SQVTM, CDR2 ANQGSEA.

The CDR3 coding sequence is TGTGCCAGCAGCCCCCGTCATTCAGCGGGAGGCTACAATGAGCAGTTCTTC. Amino acids: CASSPRHSAGGYNEQFF. This chain uses TRBV9 with TRBJ2-1; 9 nucleotides agree with TRBD2. The ends lost 4 bases at V and 3 bases at J; junction bases unmatched: 11. The germline V gene encodes CDR1 SGDLS and CDR2 YYNGEE. The CDR3 sequence is 17 residues long.

The chain uses TRBV28 and TRBJ2-5; D is undetermined. Germline V gene data show CDR1 as MDHEN and CDR2 as SYDVKM. There are 14 residues in the CDR3. V lost 8 bases and J lost 5, with 18 bases in between. CDR3 in amino acids: CASLSNPGRETQYF. CDR3 nucleotides: TGTGCCAGCCTTAGCAACCCGGGTAGGGAGACCCAGTACTTC.

As concerns this clone: This same CDR3 is encoded by further DNA sequences in the sample. V and J are TRBV2 and TRBJ1-2; D uncertain. The germline CDR1 and CDR2 sequences are SNHLY and FYNNEI. CDR3 length equals 10 residues. V was clipped by 8 bases and J by 5 bases, with 6 bases between them. The CDR3 protein is CASSEYGYTF. CDR3 coding DNA: TGTGCCAGCTCCGAGTATGGCTACACCTTC.

The gene calls are TRBV5-4 and TRBJ2-3; 8 bases fit TRBD1. After removal of 4 bases from V and 6 bases from J, the junction contained 10 bases not matched to a gene. Germline V gene lookup returns CDR1 SGHNT and CDR2 YYREEE (reference sequence). This CDR3 contains 15 residues. The CDR3 coding sequence is TGTGCCAGCAGCACCCGACAGGGGCCTGGGGATACGCAGTATTTT. Protein: CASSTRQGPGDTQYF.

The V gene is TRBV4-2, the J gene TRBJ2-2, with D uncertain. The length of the CDR3 is 16 residues. The V end lost 4 bases, the J end lost 2 bases, and 14 bases lay between the germline ends. Germline-derived CDR1 and CDR2 are LGHNA and YNFKEQ. CDR3 amino acids: CASSPLTTANTGELFF. The CDR3 DNA sequence: TGTGCCAGCAGCCCACTCACAACAGCTAACACCGGGGAGCTGTTTTTT.

This chain links TRBV5-6 with TRBJ2-5; D possibly matches TRBD1 or TRBD2 (5 bases each). The CDR3 is 16 residues long. CDR1 is SGHDT and CDR2 is YYEEEE in the germline V gene. Deletions cut 4 bases from V and 1 base from J, with 17 bases between. The CDR3 loop is CASSLYRDHSQETQYF. CDR3 in DNA: TGTGCCAGCAGCCTGTACCGGGACCACAGCCAAGAGACCCAGTACTTC.

Points on this clone: In the same sample, other DNA sequences code for this CDR3. The chain is built from TRBV7-2 and TRBJ2-2; no reliable D call. Trimming shortened V by 1 base and J by 4 bases, and 7 bases separated the two germline ends. The CDR3 runs 14 residues. Looked up from germline, CDR1 is SGHTA and CDR2 is FQGNSA. This chain's CDR3 is CASSLVRSTGELFF. CDR3 nucleotides: TGTGCCAGCAGCTTAGTCCGATCCACCGGGGAGCTGTTTTTT.

The chain is built from TRBV6-5 and TRBJ1-2, with 7 bases fitting TRBD1. The V and J ends lost 7 bases and 2 bases, in that order; junction bases with no gene match: 7. The V gene's germline CDR1 is MNHEY and CDR2 SVGAGI. This CDR3 spans 14 amino acids. CDR3 DNA sequence: TGTGCCAGCACCCGCCCGACAGGGAACTATGGCTACACCTTC. Residues: CASTRPTGNYGYTF.

The J gene is TRBJ2-7, the V gene TRBV2; 8 bases line up with TRBD2. This CDR3 is built from 13 residues. Germline lookup yields CDR1 SNHLY and CDR2 FYNNEI. V lost 8 bases, J lost 4 bases, and 7 bases stayed unmatched. The CDR3 spells CASALAGLYEQYF. The DNA of the CDR3 is TGTGCCAGCGCATTAGCGGGGTTGTACGAGCAGTACTTC.

The chain joins TRBV5-6 to TRBJ2-7; the D gene is possibly TRBD1 (6 bases). V was pared by 3 bases and J by 0 bases, with 10 bases between. Germline V gene sequence: CDR1 SGHDT, CDR2 YYEEEE. This CDR3 has 14 amino acids. CDR3 DNA: TGTGCCAGCAGCTCACAGGGAATCTCCTACGAGCAGTACTTC. Its translation: CASSSQGISYEQYF.

V is TRBV6-6 and J is TRBJ2-1; D not certain. This CDR3 has 12 amino acids. Germline loops: CDR1 MNHNY, CDR2 SVGAGI (reference sequence). V lost 7 bases and J 6 bases, leaving 10 bases between the germline ends. CDR3 in amino acids: CASTRLGNEQFF. The CDR3 DNA sequence: TGTGCCAGCACCAGATTGGGCAATGAGCAGTTCTTC.

This chain joins TRBV18 and TRBJ1-1; the match to TRBD1 covers 7 bases. In germline, CDR1 is KGHSH, CDR2 LQKENI. V dropped 2 bases and J dropped 0; count of bases not matched to a gene: 9. CDR3 length equals 17 residues. CDR3 bases: TGTGCCAGCTCACCAATTAACAGGGGATACATGAACACTGAAGCTTTCTTT. Its translation is CASSPINRGYMNTEAFF.

The chain has TRBV5-4 and TRBJ1-2; D gene unclear. Germline V gene data show CDR1 as SGHNT and CDR2 as YYREEE (reference sequence). The CDR3 extends over 13 amino acids. V was cut by 2 bases and J by 4 bases, with 9 bases left in between. The CDR3 protein is CASSFRFSYGYTF. The CDR3 bases are TGTGCCAGCAGCTTTAGGTTTTCCTATGGCTACACCTTC.

V and J are TRBV6-1 and TRBJ2-2, with no clear D. The CDR3 length is 12 residues. Trimming pared 5 bases from V and 5 bases from J, leaving 6 bases between. Germline loops: CDR1 MNHNS, CDR2 SASEGT. In DNA form, the CDR3 reads TGTGCCAGCAGTAAAACAACCGGGGAGCTGTTTTTT. Translating it yields CASSKTTGELFF.

The chain combines TRBV28 with TRBJ1-5; no definite D call. In germline, CDR1 is MDHEN, CDR2 SYDVKM. Trimming took 3 bases from V and 2 from J, leaving 20 bases between them. This CDR3 has 18 amino acids. The CDR3 DNA reads as TGTGCCAGCAGTTTGATCGTTTCGTCCGGGGAGGGCAATCAGCCCCAGCATTTT. Translating gives CASSLIVSSGEGNQPQHF.

The chain uses TRBV19 and TRBJ1-4; TRBD1 matches at 8 bases. V was clipped by 7 bases and J by 7 bases; unmatched bases: 5. The CDR3 consists of 13 residues. CDR1 LNHDA and CDR2 SQIVND come from the germline V gene (reference sequence). CDR3 DNA sequence: TGTGCCAGTACCCGACAGGGGTCTGAAAAACTGTTTTTT. It codes for CASTRQGSEKLFF.